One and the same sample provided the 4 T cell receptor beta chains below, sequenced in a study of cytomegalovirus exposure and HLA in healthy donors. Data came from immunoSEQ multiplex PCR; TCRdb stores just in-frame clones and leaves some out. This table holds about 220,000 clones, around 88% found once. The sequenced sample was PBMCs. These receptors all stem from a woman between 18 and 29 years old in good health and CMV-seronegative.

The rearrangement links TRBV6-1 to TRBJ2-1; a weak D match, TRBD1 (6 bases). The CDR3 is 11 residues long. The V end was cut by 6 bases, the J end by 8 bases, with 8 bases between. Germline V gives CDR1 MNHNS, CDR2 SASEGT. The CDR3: CASRSGDEQFF. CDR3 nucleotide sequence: TGTGCCAGCAGGTCAGGGGATGAGCAGTTCTTC.

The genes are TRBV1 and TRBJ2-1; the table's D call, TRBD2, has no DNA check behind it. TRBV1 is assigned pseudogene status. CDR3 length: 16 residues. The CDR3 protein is CTSSALRAGDGDEQFF. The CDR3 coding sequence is TGCACCAGCAGCGCTTTAAGAGCGGGAGATGGGGATGAGCAGTTCTTC.

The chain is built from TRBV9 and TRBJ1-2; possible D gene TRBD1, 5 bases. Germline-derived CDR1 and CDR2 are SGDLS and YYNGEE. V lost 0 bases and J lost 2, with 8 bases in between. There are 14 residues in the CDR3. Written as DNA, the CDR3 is TGTGCCAGCAGCGTAGGACAGCAGAACTATGGCTACACCTTC. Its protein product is CASSVGQQNYGYTF.

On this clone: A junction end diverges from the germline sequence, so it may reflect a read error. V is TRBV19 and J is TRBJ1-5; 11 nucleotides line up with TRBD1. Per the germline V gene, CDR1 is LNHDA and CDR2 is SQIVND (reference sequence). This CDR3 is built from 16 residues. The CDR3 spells CASSHTRTGGNQPQHF. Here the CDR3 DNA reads TGTGCCAGTAGTCATACGAGGACAGGGGGCAACCAGCCCCAGCATTTT.